This TCR beta chain comes out of a study of cytomegalovirus exposure and HLA in healthy donors. Study-level points and caveats: For most TCR beta V segments, an earlier analysis put the productive rate at about 87% or about 30% of the time.

The PCR had 60 Vbeta and 13 Jbeta primers. Clones were sequenced by immunoSEQ multiplex PCR, and TCRdb holds only the in-frame ones, with some missing. The table lists fewer than 150,000 clones, 76% of them singletons, with around 15% in the top ten. Details on this clone: Its cognate antigen is unknown. An end of the junction differs from the germline gene, which may be a read error.

The CDR3 extends over 12 amino acids. Per germline, CDR1 MNHGY and CDR2 SAAAGT. The gene calls are TRBV6-8 and TRBJ1-1, with D perhaps TRBD1 (6 bases). This receptor was obtained from a man between 50 and 59 years old in good health and CMV-seropositive. The sample was PBMCs. In nucleotides, the CDR3 is TGTGCCAGGTGGACAGACGGCACTGAAGCTCTCTTT. Its protein product is CARWTDGTEALF.